Listed below are T cell receptor beta chains from one sample, sequenced in a study of response to subunit inactivated influenza vaccine. Via MiXCR, TCRdb re-called the RT-PCR reads, giving one row per CDR3 protein. This table holds hundreds of thousands of distinct CDR3 sequences, 11% found once. This same sample was also taken into another study, of T cells expressing NK-cell markers.

The specimen was PBMCs from blood, collected on the day of vaccination. These receptors came from a man in his fifties who received an inactivated influenza vaccine. CDR3s include the opening cysteine and the closing phenylalanine or tryptophan. D genes are given only for firm matches. Not all rows give a size; the values are once, few, many and, for expanded clones, a class.

v_call,d_call,j_call,clone_size,cdr3_aa,cdr3_nt
TRBV5-5,TRBD2,TRBJ2-7,NA,CASSENRYGRGSEQYF,TGTGCCAGCAGCGAGAATAGGTACGGGAGGGGGTCCGAGCAGTACTTC
TRBV12-3/TRBV12-4,TRBD1,TRBJ1-6,NA,CASRPGQNNSPLHF,TGTGCCAGCAGGCCGGGACAGAATAATTCACCCCTCCACTTT
TRBV28,TRBD1,TRBJ1-5,NA,CASSVGTGGNQPQHF,TGTGCCAGCAGTGTTGGGACAGGGGGCAATCAGCCCCAGCATTTT
TRBV4-1,NA,TRBJ2-5,NA,CASSLSGVPGTTTIYQETQYF,TGCGCCAGCAGCCTCAGCGGGGTCCCGGGGACAACAACAATATACCAAGAGACCCAGTACTTC
TRBV4-3,TRBD1,TRBJ1-2,few,CASSRQGFNYGYTF,TGCGCCAGCAGCCGACAGGGATTTAACTATGGCTACACCTTC
TRBV6-1,NA,TRBJ2-3,NA,CASTALARTDTQYF,TGTGCCAGCACAGCACTAGCCCGCACAGATACGCAGTATTTT
TRBV6-5,NA,TRBJ2-2,few,CASSYGWGPNTGELFF,TGTGCCAGCAGTTACGGCTGGGGGCCTAACACCGGGGAGCTGTTTTTT
TRBV5-1,TRBD2,TRBJ2-3,few,CASSQRASGSHRGDTQYF,TGCGCCAGCAGCCAACGGGCTAGCGGGAGCCATCGGGGAGATACGCAGTATTTT
TRBV4-1,NA,TRBJ2-2,NA,CASSDPPRQPNTGELFF,TGCGCCAGCAGCGATCCCCCGAGACAGCCGAACACCGGGGAGCTGTTTTTT
TRBV9,NA,TRBJ2-3,NA,CASSVEEGWEDTQYF,TGTGCCAGCAGCGTAGAGGAGGGTTGGGAAGATACGCAGTATTTT
TRBV4-3,TRBD1,TRBJ2-2,many,CASSRDRGLTGELFF,TGCGCCAGCAGCCGAGACAGGGGGTTAACCGGGGAGCTGTTTTTT
TRBV9,TRBD2,TRBJ2-3,many,CASSRRLAGSTDTQYF,TGTGCCAGCAGCCGACGACTAGCGGGAAGCACAGATACGCAGTATTTT
TRBV25-1,NA,TRBJ2-1,many,CASSVGQRKYNEQFF,TGTGCCAGCAGTGTTGGACAGAGGAAATACAATGAGCAGTTCTTC
TRBV7-8,TRBD1,TRBJ1-6,few,CASSARDRGNSPLHF,TGTGCCAGCAGCGCCCGGGACAGGGGTAATTCACCCCTCCACTTT